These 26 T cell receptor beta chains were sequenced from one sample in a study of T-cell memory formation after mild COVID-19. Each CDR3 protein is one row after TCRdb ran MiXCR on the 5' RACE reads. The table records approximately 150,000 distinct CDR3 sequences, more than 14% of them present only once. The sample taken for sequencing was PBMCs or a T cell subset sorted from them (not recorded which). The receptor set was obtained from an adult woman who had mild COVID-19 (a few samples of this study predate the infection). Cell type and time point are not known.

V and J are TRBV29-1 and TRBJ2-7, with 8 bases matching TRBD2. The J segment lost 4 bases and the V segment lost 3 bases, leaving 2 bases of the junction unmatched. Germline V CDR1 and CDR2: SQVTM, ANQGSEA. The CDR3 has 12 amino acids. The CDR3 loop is CSVDGGAYEQYF. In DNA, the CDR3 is TGCAGCGTTGACGGGGGGGCGTACGAGCAGTACTTC.

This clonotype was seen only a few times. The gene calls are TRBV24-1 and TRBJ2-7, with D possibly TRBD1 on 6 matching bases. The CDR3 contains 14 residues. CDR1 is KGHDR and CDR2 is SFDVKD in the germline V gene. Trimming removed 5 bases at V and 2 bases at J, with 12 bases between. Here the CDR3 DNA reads TGTGCCACCAGTGGGACAGTAGTACCCTACGAGCAGTACTTC. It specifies CATSGTVVPYEQYF.

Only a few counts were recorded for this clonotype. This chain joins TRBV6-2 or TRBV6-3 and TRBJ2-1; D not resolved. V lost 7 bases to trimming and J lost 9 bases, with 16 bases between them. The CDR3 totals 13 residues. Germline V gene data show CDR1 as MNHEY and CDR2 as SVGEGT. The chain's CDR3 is CASTKLGTGEQFF. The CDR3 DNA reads TGTGCCAGCACCAAGTTAGGAACGGGTGAGCAGTTCTTC.

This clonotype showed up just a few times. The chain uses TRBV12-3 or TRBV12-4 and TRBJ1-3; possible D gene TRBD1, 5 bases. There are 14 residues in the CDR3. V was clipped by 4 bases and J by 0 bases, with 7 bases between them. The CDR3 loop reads CASSSRVSGNTIYF. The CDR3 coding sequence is TGTGCCAGCAGTTCCAGGGTCTCTGGAAACACCATATATTTT.

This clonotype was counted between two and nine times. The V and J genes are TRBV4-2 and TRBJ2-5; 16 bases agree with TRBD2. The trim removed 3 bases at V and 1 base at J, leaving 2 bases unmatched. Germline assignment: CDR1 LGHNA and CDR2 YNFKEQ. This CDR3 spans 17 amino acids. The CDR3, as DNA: TGTGCCAGCAGCCACGGGACTAGCGGGAGGGCCCAAGAGACCCAGTACTTC. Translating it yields CASSHGTSGRAQETQYF.

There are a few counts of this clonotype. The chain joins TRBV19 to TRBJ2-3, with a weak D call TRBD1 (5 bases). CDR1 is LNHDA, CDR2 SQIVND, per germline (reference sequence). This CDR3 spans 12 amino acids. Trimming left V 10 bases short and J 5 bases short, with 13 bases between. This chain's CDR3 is CATRQSGDTQYF. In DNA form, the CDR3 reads TGTGCCACCCGACAGTCAGGAGATACGCAGTATTTT.

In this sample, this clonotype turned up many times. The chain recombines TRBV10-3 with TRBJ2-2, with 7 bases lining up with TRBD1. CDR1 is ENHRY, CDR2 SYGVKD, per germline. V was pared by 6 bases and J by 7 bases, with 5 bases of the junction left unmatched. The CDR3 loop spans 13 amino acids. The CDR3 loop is CAIRTGVGGELFF. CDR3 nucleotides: TGTGCCATCAGAACAGGGGTCGGCGGGGAGCTGTTTTTT.

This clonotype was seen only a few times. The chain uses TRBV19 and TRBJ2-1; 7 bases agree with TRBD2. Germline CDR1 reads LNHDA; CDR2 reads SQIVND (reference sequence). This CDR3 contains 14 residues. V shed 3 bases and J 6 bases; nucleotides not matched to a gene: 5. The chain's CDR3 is CASSIKRGTNEQFF. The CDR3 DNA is TGTGCCAGTAGTATCAAGCGGGGTACCAATGAGCAGTTCTTC.

The CDR3 nucleotides are TGCAGCGTTGAGGTTCGCCACTCCTACGAGCAGTACTTC. Translation: CSVEVRHSYEQYF. This chain joins TRBV29-1 and TRBJ2-7; D gene unclear. This CDR3 has 13 residues. Germline loops: CDR1 SQVTM, CDR2 ANQGSEA. The V and J ends lost 3 bases and 0 bases respectively, with 9 bases between them.

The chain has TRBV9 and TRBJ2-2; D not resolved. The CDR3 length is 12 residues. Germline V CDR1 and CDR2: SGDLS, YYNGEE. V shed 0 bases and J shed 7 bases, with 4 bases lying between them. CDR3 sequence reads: CASSVGGGELFF. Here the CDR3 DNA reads TGTGCCAGCAGCGTAGGTGGCGGGGAGCTGTTTTTT.

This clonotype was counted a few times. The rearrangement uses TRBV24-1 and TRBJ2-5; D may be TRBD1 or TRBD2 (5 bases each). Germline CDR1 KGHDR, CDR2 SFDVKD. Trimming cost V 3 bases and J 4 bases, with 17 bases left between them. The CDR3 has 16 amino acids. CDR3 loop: CATSDPGGRAGETQYF. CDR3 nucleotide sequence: TGTGCCACCAGTGATCCCGGTGGCAGGGCGGGAGAGACCCAGTACTTC.

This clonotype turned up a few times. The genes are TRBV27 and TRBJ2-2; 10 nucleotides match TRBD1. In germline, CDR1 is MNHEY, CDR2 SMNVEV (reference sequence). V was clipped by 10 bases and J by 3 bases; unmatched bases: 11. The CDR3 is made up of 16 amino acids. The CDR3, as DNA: TGTGCCACCAGGGATCGGGGACAGGGGTACACCGGGGAGCTGTTTTTT. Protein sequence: CATRDRGQGYTGELFF.

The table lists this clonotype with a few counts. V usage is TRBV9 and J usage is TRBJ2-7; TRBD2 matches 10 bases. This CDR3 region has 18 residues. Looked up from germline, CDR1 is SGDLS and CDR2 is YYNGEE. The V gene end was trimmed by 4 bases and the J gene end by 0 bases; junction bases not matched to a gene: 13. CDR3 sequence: CASSPRVAGGLPSYEQYF. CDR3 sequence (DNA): TGTGCCAGCAGCCCCCGGGTAGCGGGAGGCCTACCCTCCTACGAGCAGTACTTC.

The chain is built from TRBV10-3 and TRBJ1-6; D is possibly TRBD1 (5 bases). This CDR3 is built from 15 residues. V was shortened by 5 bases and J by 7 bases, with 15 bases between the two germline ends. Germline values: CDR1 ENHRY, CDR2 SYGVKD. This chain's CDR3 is CAISTGGSQNSPLHF. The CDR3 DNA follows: TGTGCCATCAGTACAGGCGGATCCCAGAATTCACCCCTCCACTTT.

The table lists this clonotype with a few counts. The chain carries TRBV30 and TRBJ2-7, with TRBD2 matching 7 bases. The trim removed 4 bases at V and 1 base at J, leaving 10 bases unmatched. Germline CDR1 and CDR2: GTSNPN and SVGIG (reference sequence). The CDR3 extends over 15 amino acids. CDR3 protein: CAWTIGGSLSYEQYF. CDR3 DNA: TGTGCCTGGACTATCGGGGGGTCTCTTTCCTACGAGCAGTACTTC.

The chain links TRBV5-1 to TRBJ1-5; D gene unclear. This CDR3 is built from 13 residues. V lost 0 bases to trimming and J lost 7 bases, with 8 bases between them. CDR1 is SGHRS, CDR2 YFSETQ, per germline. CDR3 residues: CASSLGMGQPQHF. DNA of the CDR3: TGCGCCAGCAGCTTGGGTATGGGGCAGCCCCAGCATTTT.

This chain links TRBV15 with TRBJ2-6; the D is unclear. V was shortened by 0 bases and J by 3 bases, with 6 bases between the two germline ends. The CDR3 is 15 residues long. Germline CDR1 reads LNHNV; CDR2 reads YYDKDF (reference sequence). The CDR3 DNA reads TGTGCCACCAGCAGAGATGTCTTTGGGGCCAACGTCCTGACTTTC. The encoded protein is CATSRDVFGANVLTF.

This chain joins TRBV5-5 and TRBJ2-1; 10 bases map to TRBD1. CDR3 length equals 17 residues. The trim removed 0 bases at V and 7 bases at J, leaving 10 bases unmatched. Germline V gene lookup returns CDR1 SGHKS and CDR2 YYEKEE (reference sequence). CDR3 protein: CASSLVWDRGAGNEQFF. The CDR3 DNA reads TGTGCCAGCAGCTTGGTGTGGGACAGGGGCGCAGGAAATGAGCAGTTCTTC.

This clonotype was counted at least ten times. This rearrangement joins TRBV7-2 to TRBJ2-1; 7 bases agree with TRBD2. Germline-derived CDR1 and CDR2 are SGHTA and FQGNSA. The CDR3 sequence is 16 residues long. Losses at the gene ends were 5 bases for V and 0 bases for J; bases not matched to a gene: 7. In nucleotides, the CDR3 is TGTGCCAGCAGCCCCCTTGGCGGGAGCTCCTACAATGAGCAGTTCTTC. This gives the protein CASSPLGGSSYNEQFF.

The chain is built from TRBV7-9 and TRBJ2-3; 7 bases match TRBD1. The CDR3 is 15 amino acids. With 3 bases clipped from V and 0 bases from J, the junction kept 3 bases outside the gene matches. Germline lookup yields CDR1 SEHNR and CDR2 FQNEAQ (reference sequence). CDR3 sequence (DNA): TGTGCCAGCAGCTTGCAGGGGGAAAGCACAGATACGCAGTATTTT. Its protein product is CASSLQGESTDTQYF.

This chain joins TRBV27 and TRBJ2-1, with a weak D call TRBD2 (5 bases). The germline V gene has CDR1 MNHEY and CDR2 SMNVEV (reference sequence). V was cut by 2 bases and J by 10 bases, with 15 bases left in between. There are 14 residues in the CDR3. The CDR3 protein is CASSLGGADPEQFF. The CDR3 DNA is TGTGCCAGCAGTTTAGGAGGTGCCGACCCCGAGCAGTTCTTC.

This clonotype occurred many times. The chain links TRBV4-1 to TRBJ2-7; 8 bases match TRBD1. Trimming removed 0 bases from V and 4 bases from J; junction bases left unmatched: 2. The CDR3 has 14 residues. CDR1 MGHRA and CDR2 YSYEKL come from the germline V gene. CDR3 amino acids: CASSQDHRGYEQYF. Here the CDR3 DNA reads TGCGCCAGCAGCCAAGATCACAGGGGGTACGAGCAGTACTTC.

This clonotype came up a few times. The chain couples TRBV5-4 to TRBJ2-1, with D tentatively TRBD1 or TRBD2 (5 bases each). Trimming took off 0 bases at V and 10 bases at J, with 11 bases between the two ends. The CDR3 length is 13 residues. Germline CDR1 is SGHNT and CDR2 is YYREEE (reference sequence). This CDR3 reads CASSLGVGVEQFF. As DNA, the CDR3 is TGTGCCAGCAGCTTGGGAGTGGGGGTGGAGCAGTTCTTC.

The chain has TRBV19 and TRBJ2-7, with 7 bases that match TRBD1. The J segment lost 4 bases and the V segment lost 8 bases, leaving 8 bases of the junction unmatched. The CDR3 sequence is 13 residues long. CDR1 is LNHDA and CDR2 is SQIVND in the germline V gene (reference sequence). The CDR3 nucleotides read TGTGCCAGTGCACCGGGACAGCCTTACGAGCAGTACTTC. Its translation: CASAPGQPYEQYF.

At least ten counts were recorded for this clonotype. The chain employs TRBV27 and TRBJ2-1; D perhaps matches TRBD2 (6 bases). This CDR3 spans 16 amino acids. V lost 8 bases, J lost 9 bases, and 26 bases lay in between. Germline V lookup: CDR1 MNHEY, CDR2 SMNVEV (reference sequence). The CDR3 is CASRPRPGWEAGEQFF. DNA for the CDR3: TGTGCCAGCCGTCCCCGGCCGGGGTGGGAGGCGGGTGAGCAGTTCTTC.

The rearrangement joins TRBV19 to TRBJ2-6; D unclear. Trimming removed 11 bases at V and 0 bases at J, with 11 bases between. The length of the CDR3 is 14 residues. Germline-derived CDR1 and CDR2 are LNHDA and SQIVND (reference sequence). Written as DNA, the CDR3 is TGTGCCGGGAAGGTAACCTCTGGGGCCAACGTCCTGACTTTC. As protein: CAGKVTSGANVLTF.